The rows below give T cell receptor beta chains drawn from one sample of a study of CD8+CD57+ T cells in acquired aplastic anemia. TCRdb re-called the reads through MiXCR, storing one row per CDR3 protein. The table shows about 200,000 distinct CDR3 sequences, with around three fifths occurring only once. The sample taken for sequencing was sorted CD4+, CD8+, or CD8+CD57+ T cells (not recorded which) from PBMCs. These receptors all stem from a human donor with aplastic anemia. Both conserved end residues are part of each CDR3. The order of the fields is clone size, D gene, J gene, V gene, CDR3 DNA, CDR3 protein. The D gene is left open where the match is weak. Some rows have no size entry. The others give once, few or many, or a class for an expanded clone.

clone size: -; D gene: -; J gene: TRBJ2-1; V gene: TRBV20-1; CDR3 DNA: TGCAGTGCTGGGGGGGCAGTTGACAATGAGCAGTTCTTC; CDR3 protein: CSAGGAVDNEQFF
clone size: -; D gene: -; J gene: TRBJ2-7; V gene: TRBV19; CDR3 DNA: TGTGCCAGTAGCCCCTATCCCGGCGGGGCCTACGAGCAGTACTTC; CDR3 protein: CASSPYPGGAYEQYF
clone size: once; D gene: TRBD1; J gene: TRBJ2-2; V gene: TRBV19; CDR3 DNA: TGTGCCAGTAGTGTCGGACAGGCCCACACCGGGGAGCTGTTTTTT; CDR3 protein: CASSVGQAHTGELFF
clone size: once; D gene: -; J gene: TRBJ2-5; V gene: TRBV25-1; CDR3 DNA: TGTGCCAGCAGGGGAGGAAAAGAGACCCAGTACTTC; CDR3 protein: CASRGGKETQYF
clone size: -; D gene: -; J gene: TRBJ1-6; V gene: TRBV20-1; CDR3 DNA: TGCAGTGCTGGACGGACAGTTTCCCGGGGTTCACCCCTCCACTTT; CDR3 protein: CSAGRTVSRGSPLHF
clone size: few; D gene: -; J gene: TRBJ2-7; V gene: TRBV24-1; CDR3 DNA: TGTGCCACCAGTGACCAGCGGACCCACGAGCAGTACTTC; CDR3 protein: CATSDQRTHEQYF
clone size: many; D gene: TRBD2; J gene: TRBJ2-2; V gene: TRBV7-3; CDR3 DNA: TGTGCCAGCAGCTTAGTTGGCCTGGGACTAGGGGCCGGGGAGCTGTTTTTT; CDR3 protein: CASSLVGLGLGAGELFF
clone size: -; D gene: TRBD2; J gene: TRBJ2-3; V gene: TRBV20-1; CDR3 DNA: TGCAGTGCTACTCTAGCGGGAGTCGGGGATACGCAGTATTTT; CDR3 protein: CSATLAGVGDTQYF
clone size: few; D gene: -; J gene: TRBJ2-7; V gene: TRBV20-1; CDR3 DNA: TGCAGTGCTCAACCCGATCGGAGCTACGAGCAGTACTTC; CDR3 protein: CSAQPDRSYEQYF
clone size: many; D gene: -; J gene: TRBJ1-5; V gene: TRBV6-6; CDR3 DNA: TGTGCCAGCAGTTACCCGGGGGGCAGTCAGCCCCAGCATTTT; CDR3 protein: CASSYPGGSQPQHF
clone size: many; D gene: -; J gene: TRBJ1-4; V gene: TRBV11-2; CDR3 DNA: TGTGCCAGCAGCCGCTGGGGGAGGGGGAATGAAAAACTGTTTTTT; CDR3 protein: CASSRWGRGNEKLFF
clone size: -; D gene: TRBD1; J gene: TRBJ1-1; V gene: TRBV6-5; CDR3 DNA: TGTGCCAGCAGTCGACAGGGCTCCGTGAACACTGAAGCTTTCTTT; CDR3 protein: CASSRQGSVNTEAFF
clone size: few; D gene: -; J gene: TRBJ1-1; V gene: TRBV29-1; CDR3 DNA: TGCAGCGTTGAGGACAGGAACACTGAAGCTTTCTTT; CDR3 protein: CSVEDRNTEAFF
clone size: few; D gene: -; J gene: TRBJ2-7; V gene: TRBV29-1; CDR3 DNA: TGCAGCGCTTCGGGAGTTGGATACGAGCAGTACTTC; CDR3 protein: CSASGVGYEQYF
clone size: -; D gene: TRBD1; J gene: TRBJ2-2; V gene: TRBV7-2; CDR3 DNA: TGTGCCAGCAGCTTACGACAGGGACCAGCCGGGGAGCTGTTTTTT; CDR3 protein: CASSLRQGPAGELFF
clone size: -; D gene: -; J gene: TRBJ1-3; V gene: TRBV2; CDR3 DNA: TGTGCCCACGAAGGGTCTGGAAACACCATATATTTT; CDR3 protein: CAHEGSGNTIYF
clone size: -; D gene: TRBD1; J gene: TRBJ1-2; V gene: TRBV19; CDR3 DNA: TGTGCCAGTAGTCCACCGTTCACAGGGGGCCGATCCTATGGCTACACCTTC; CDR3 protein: CASSPPFTGGRSYGYTF
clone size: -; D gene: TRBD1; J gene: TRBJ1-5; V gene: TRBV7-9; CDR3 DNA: TGTGCCAGCAGCACGACAGGGGGCTTCAATCAGCCCCAGCATTTT; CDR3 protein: CASSTTGGFNQPQHF
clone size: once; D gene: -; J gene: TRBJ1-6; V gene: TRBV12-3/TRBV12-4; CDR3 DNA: TGTGCCAGCAGGCGGACACAGAATTCACCCCTCCACTTT; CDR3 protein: CASRRTQNSPLHF
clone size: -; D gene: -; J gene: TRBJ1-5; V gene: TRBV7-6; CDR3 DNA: TGTGCCAGCAGCTTACTGGGCAACGAACAGCCCCAGCATTTT; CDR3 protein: CASSLLGNEQPQHF
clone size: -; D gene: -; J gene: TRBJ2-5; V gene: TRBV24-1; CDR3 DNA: TGTGCCACCAGTGGGAGGAGAGGTTCATGGGAGACCCAGTACTTC; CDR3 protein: CATSGRRGSWETQYF
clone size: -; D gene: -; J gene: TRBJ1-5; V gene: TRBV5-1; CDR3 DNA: TGCGCCAGCAGCCTCAACCCCCAAGGGGAGCCCCAGCATTTT; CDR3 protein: CASSLNPQGEPQHF
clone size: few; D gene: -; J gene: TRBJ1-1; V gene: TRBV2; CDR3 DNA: TGTGCCAGCAGTCAGGGCCCCCGGACTGAAGCTTTCTTT; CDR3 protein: CASSQGPRTEAFF
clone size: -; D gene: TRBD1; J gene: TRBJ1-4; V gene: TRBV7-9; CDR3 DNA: TGTGCCAGCAGCTTAGCAGTATTGGGACAGGGGATGGAACTGTTTTTT; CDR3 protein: CASSLAVLGQGMELFF
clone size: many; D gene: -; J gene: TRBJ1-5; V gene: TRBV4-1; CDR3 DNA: TGCGCCAGCAGCCAAGAGGTCAGAGAATACGCGGGCCAGCCCCAGCATTTT; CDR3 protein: CASSQEVREYAGQPQHF
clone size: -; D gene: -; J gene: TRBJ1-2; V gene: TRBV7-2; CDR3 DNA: TGTGCCAGCAGCTTAATGCGTTCACAACAGGACTACACCTTC; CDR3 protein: CASSLMRSQQDYTF
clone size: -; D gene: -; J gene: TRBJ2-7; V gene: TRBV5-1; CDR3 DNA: TGTGCCAGCAGCTTAGAAACCGGCGAGCAGTACTTC; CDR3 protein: CASSLETGEQYF
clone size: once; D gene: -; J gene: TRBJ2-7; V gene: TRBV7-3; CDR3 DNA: TGCGCCAGCAGCCACTTCCCGACAGGCTACGAGCAGTACTTC; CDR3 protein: CASSHFPTGYEQYF
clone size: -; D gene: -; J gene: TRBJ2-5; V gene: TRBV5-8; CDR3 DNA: TGTGCCAGCAGCTTGTCGGGAGTAGGTGAGACCCAGTACTTC; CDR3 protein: CASSLSGVGETQYF
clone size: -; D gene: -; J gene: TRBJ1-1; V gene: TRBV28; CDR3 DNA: TGTGCCAGCAGCCGACAGCCGCCGAAGACTGAAGCTTTCTTT; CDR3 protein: CASSRQPPKTEAFF
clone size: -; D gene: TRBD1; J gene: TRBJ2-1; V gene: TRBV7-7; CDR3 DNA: TGTGCCAGCAGCCCGGACAGGGACAATGAGCAGCTCTTC; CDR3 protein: CASSPDRDNEQLF
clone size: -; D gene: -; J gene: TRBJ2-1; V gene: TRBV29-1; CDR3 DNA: TGCAGCGTTGTTGGGGGAAGCTCCTACAATGAGCAGTTCTTC; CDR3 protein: CSVVGGSSYNEQFF
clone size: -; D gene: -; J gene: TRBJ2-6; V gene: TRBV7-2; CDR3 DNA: TGTGCCAGCAGCTGGGGGGACGGGGCCAACGTCCTGACTTTC; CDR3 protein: CASSWGDGANVLTF